Described below is a single TCR beta chain sequence and its context. The data were obtained in a study of blood T cell repertoires in COVID-19. Authors' processing steps: Reference gene primer amplification yielded estimated nucleated cell counts. Profiling relied on immunoSEQ multiplex PCR, and the TCRdb table lists in-frame clones only, not all of them. V and J calls and clone size are given by that table; D and trimming were obtained from the DNA. The table records roughly 200,000 clones, roughly 88% of them present only once. Cohorts were assigned according to the clinical history that participants reported. This CDR3 region has 14 residues. The germline CDR1 and CDR2 sequences are SGHDN and FVKESK. The V end was cut by 0 bases, the J end by 7 bases, with 9 bases between.

The sequencing input was PBMCs or T cells enriched from blood (not recorded which). The clonotype was recovered from a woman aged 40 to 50 with acute COVID-19. The J gene is TRBJ2-2, the V gene TRBV14; D uncertain. As DNA, the CDR3 is TGTGCCAGCAGCCAAGACTACCTCAACGGGGAGCTGTTTTTT. It translates to CASSQDYLNGELFF.